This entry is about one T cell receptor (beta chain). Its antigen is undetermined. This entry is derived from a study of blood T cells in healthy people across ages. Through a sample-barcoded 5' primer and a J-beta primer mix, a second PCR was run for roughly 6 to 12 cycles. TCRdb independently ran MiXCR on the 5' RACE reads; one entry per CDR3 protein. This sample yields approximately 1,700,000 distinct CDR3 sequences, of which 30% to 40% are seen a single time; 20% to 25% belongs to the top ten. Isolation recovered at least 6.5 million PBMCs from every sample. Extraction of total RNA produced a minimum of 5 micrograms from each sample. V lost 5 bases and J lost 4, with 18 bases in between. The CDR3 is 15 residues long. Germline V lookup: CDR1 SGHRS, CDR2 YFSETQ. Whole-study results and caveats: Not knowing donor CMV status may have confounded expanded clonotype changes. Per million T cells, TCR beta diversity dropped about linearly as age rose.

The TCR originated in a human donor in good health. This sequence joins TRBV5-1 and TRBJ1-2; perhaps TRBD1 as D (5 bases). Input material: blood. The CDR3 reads CASRGGDSSSYGYTF. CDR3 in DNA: TGCGCCAGCAGGGGTGGCGACAGCTCTTCCTATGGCTACACCTTC.